The sequence of this T cell receptor beta chain was determined in a study of T cells after yellow fever vaccination. V was clipped by 5 bases and J by 5 bases; unmatched bases: 4. In germline, CDR1 is MNHNS, CDR2 SASEGT. The CDR3 contains 14 residues. Via MiXCR, TCRdb re-called the 5' RACE reads, giving one row per CDR3 protein. The sample holds a few hundred thousand distinct CDR3 sequences, 10% to 15% seen once. The sample was CD4+ T cells sorted from PBMCs, taken 45 days after the yellow fever booster vaccination. The V and J genes are TRBV6-1 and TRBJ2-2, with TRBD2 matching 8 bases. The sequence derives from a man under 40 who received the YFV17D yellow fever vaccine. CDR3 sequence (DNA): TGTGCCAGCAGTATAGCGGGAATTACCGGGGAGCTGTTTTTT. Amino acid sequence: CASSIAGITGELFF.